This is a list of T cell receptor beta chains from one sample in a study of identical twins. TCRdb processed the 5' RACE reads anew with MiXCR; each CDR3 protein has one entry. Of approximately 630,000 distinct CDR3 sequences in the sample, about 7.1% were seen once. This same sample was also part of a study on yellow fever vaccine responses in identical twins.

The sample taken for sequencing was PBMCs. These receptor sequences come from a woman aged 18-35 years in good health. CDR3s include the opening cysteine and the closing phenylalanine or tryptophan. Fields, in order: CDR3 protein, CDR3 DNA, D gene, V gene, J gene, clone size. A D gene is named only where the DNA matches it firmly. The size field is filled for only some rows; it gives once, few, many or a size class.

CDR3 protein: CASSLARQAFYNEQFF
CDR3 DNA: TGCGCCAGCAGCTTGGCGAGACAGGCCTTCTACAATGAGCAGTTCTTC
D gene: .
V gene: TRBV5-1
J gene: TRBJ2-1
clone size: many

CDR3 protein: CASSRQISSYEQYF
CDR3 DNA: TGTGCCAGCAGTCGACAGATAAGCTCCTACGAGCAGTACTTC
D gene: .
V gene: TRBV28
J gene: TRBJ2-7
clone size: few

CDR3 protein: CASSLGVATGELFF
CDR3 DNA: TGTGCCAGCAGCCTCGGAGTGGCCACCGGGGAGCTGTTTTTT
D gene: .
V gene: TRBV7-9
J gene: TRBJ2-2
clone size: many

CDR3 protein: CASSPFGERNTEAFF
CDR3 DNA: TGCGCCAGCAGCCCCTTCGGGGAGAGAAACACTGAAGCTTTCTTT
D gene: .
V gene: TRBV5-1
J gene: TRBJ1-1
clone size: many

CDR3 protein: CASSQGTRQFF
CDR3 DNA: TGTGCCAGCAGTCAAGGGACTAGGCAGTTCTTC
D gene: TRBD2
V gene: TRBV12-3/TRBV12-4
J gene: TRBJ2-1
clone size: many

CDR3 protein: CSALVGVNTEAFF
CDR3 DNA: TGCAGTGCCCTCGTCGGGGTTAATACTGAAGCTTTCTTT
D gene: .
V gene: TRBV20-1
J gene: TRBJ1-1
clone size: few

CDR3 protein: CASQTSGSINEQFF
CDR3 DNA: TGCGCCAGTCAAACTAGCGGGAGTATTAATGAGCAGTTCTTC
D gene: TRBD2
V gene: TRBV5-1
J gene: TRBJ2-1
clone size: many

CDR3 protein: CAIGLGPSSYNEQFF
CDR3 DNA: TGTGCCATCGGCCTTGGGCCGAGCTCCTACAATGAGCAGTTCTTC
D gene: .
V gene: TRBV5-8
J gene: TRBJ2-1
clone size: .

CDR3 protein: CASSALLSSYNEQFF
CDR3 DNA: TGTGCCAGCAGCGCGCTCCTCAGCTCCTACAATGAGCAGTTCTTC
D gene: .
V gene: TRBV6-1
J gene: TRBJ2-1
clone size: .

CDR3 protein: CSVVLGLYEQYF
CDR3 DNA: TGCAGCGTTGTGCTAGGACTCTACGAGCAGTACTTC
D gene: .
V gene: TRBV29-1
J gene: TRBJ2-7
clone size: many

CDR3 protein: CASSFGAGHADTQYF
CDR3 DNA: TGCGCCAGCAGCTTTGGGGCGGGACACGCAGATACGCAGTATTTT
D gene: .
V gene: TRBV5-1
J gene: TRBJ2-3
clone size: many

CDR3 protein: CATSRVAGGPTDTQYF
CDR3 DNA: TGTGCCACCAGCAGAGTAGCGGGGGGGCCAACAGATACGCAGTATTTT
D gene: TRBD2
V gene: TRBV15
J gene: TRBJ2-3
clone size: .

CDR3 protein: CSARAGSYTGELFF
CDR3 DNA: TGCAGTGCTAGAGCCGGCTCCTACACCGGGGAGCTGTTTTTT
D gene: .
V gene: TRBV20-1
J gene: TRBJ2-2
clone size: .

CDR3 protein: CSHTPGVLSSETQYF
CDR3 DNA: TGCAGCCATACCCCGGGTGTACTTTCCAGTGAGACCCAGTACTTC
D gene: .
V gene: TRBV20-1
J gene: TRBJ2-5
clone size: .

CDR3 protein: CASGDNLGEQYF
CDR3 DNA: TGCGCCAGCGGGGATAATTTGGGGGAGCAGTACTTC
D gene: .
V gene: TRBV5-1
J gene: TRBJ2-7
clone size: many

CDR3 protein: CASSHRVGSNQPQHF
CDR3 DNA: TGTGCCAGCAGCCACAGGGTCGGAAGCAATCAGCCCCAGCATTTT
D gene: .
V gene: TRBV12-3/TRBV12-4
J gene: TRBJ1-5
clone size: .

CDR3 protein: CASSPSDREYEQYF
CDR3 DNA: TGTGCCAGCAGCCCCAGCGACAGGGAGTACGAGCAGTACTTC
D gene: TRBD1
V gene: TRBV12-3/TRBV12-4
J gene: TRBJ2-7
clone size: many

CDR3 protein: CASSSATGSSYNSPLHF
CDR3 DNA: TGTGCCAGCAGCTCAGCTACAGGGAGCTCCTATAATTCACCCCTCCACTTT
D gene: .
V gene: TRBV5-6
J gene: TRBJ1-6
clone size: many

CDR3 protein: CATSGGVSSYNEQFF
CDR3 DNA: TGTGCCACCAGTGGGGGAGTAAGCTCCTACAATGAGCAGTTCTTC
D gene: .
V gene: TRBV24-1
J gene: TRBJ2-1
clone size: many

CDR3 protein: CASSSHGDTYNSPLHF
CDR3 DNA: TGCGCCAGCAGCTCCCACGGGGACACCTATAATTCACCCCTCCACTTT
D gene: .
V gene: TRBV5-1
J gene: TRBJ1-6
clone size: few

CDR3 protein: CASSSSGRGVYEQYF
CDR3 DNA: TGTGCCAGCAGCTCTTCAGGCAGGGGGGTCTACGAGCAGTACTTC
D gene: .
V gene: TRBV7-9
J gene: TRBJ2-7
clone size: few

CDR3 protein: CASSSTDDLGHEQYF
CDR3 DNA: TGTGCCAGCAGTTCAACCGACGACTTGGGCCACGAGCAGTACTTC
D gene: .
V gene: TRBV27
J gene: TRBJ2-7
clone size: .

CDR3 protein: CASSQVRSGNSPLHF
CDR3 DNA: TGTGCCAGCAGCCAAGTAAGGTCTGGTAATTCACCCCTCCACTTT
D gene: .
V gene: TRBV3-1
J gene: TRBJ1-6
clone size: .

CDR3 protein: CASSPYTSGGHREQFF
CDR3 DNA: TGCGCCAGCAGCCCTTACACTAGCGGGGGACACAGAGAGCAGTTCTTC
D gene: TRBD2
V gene: TRBV4-1
J gene: TRBJ2-1
clone size: .

CDR3 protein: CSTIKSGQETQYF
CDR3 DNA: TGCAGCACCATTAAAAGCGGACAAGAGACCCAGTACTTC
D gene: .
V gene: TRBV29-1
J gene: TRBJ2-5
clone size: many

CDR3 protein: CASSLDGTVGNEKLFF
CDR3 DNA: TGTGCCAGCAGCTTAGACGGGACCGTGGGGAATGAAAAACTGTTTTTT
D gene: .
V gene: TRBV11-2
J gene: TRBJ1-4
clone size: many

CDR3 protein: CSAHKPQGHEQFF
CDR3 DNA: TGCAGTGCCCATAAGCCACAGGGGCATGAGCAGTTCTTC
D gene: TRBD1
V gene: TRBV20-1
J gene: TRBJ2-1
clone size: few

CDR3 protein: CSASHGVRQPQHF
CDR3 DNA: TGCAGTGCTAGTCACGGGGTAAGGCAGCCCCAGCATTTT
D gene: .
V gene: TRBV20-1
J gene: TRBJ1-5
clone size: .

CDR3 protein: CSVSGNTGELFF
CDR3 DNA: TGCAGCGTTTCCGGGAACACCGGGGAGCTGTTTTTT
D gene: .
V gene: TRBV29-1
J gene: TRBJ2-2
clone size: few

CDR3 protein: CASSLGQPSYEQYF
CDR3 DNA: TGTGCCAGCAGCCTGGGACAGCCCTCCTACGAGCAGTACTTC
D gene: TRBD1
V gene: TRBV7-6
J gene: TRBJ2-7
clone size: few

CDR3 protein: CASSTRRGASTDTQYF
CDR3 DNA: TGCGCCAGCAGCACGAGGCGGGGCGCTAGCACAGATACGCAGTATTTT
D gene: .
V gene: TRBV5-1
J gene: TRBJ2-3
clone size: .

CDR3 protein: CASSQRGSSHLQETQYF
CDR3 DNA: TGTGCCAGCAGCCAAAGAGGGTCGTCTCACCTCCAAGAGACCCAGTACTTC
D gene: .
V gene: TRBV14
J gene: TRBJ2-5
clone size: few

CDR3 protein: CASSQEREETQYF
CDR3 DNA: TGCGCCAGCAGCCAAGAAAGGGAAGAGACCCAGTACTTC
D gene: .
V gene: TRBV4-1
J gene: TRBJ2-5
clone size: few

CDR3 protein: CASSRTAVSNQPQHF
CDR3 DNA: TGTGCCAGCAGTAGGACAGCCGTCAGCAATCAGCCCCAGCATTTT
D gene: .
V gene: TRBV6-2/TRBV6-3
J gene: TRBJ1-5
clone size: many

CDR3 protein: CATRTGERDTQYF
CDR3 DNA: TGTGCCACCCGGACAGGGGAACGCGATACGCAGTATTTT
D gene: TRBD1
V gene: TRBV10-3
J gene: TRBJ2-3
clone size: few

CDR3 protein: CASSNSAEQFF
CDR3 DNA: TGTGCCAGCAGTAACAGTGCTGAGCAGTTCTTC
D gene: .
V gene: TRBV6-5
J gene: TRBJ2-1
clone size: few

CDR3 protein: CASSQPGQGNRIDGYTF
CDR3 DNA: TGTGCCAGCAGCCAACCGGGACAGGGGAATCGAATCGATGGCTACACCTTC
D gene: TRBD1
V gene: TRBV6-1
J gene: TRBJ1-2
clone size: many

CDR3 protein: CASSPFDREGVRGGYTF
CDR3 DNA: TGTGCCAGCAGTCCCTTCGACAGGGAGGGTGTAAGAGGCGGCTACACCTTC
D gene: TRBD1
V gene: TRBV27
J gene: TRBJ1-2
clone size: few

CDR3 protein: CATGGLAGLDTGELFF
CDR3 DNA: TGTGCCACCGGTGGACTAGCGGGGCTAGACACCGGGGAGCTGTTTTTT
D gene: TRBD2
V gene: TRBV24-1
J gene: TRBJ2-2
clone size: many